This T cell receptor (beta chain) appears in the sequencing data of a study of OX40 agonist ivuxolimab in advanced cancers. Study as a whole: Patient treatment consisted of intravenous ivuxolimab administration every 2 weeks at 0.01 to 10 mg/kg. Among those treated, three patients had partial responses, one with hepatocellular carcinoma and two with cutaneous melanoma.

Clones were read by immunoSEQ multiplex PCR, and TCRdb kept only the in-frame ones, dropping some. The profile covers 15,000 to 20,000 clones, with more than 60% appearing a single time and 25% to 35% taken by the ten largest. Study-level points and caveats: CD8+ T cells showed, on average, more clonal expansion than CD4+ cells. The specificity for antigen of the expanded peripheral T cells was not determined.

Of note for this clone: The antigen remains unidentified.

The V gene lost 3 bases and the J gene lost 5 bases, with 10 bases spanning the gap. The CDR3 has 14 amino acids. The germline CDR1 and CDR2 sequences are LNHDA and SQIVND (reference sequence). The receptor's source is an adult with an advanced solid tumor such as melanoma, head and neck, liver or kidney cancer. The material sequenced was CD4+ or CD8+ T cells sorted from blood, taken in a trial of the OX40 agonist ivuxolimab. The V gene is TRBV19, the J gene TRBJ1-4, with no clear D. This CDR3 is CASSIRHGNEKLFF. Here the CDR3 DNA reads TGTGCCAGTAGTATTAGGCATGGGAATGAAAAACTGTTTTTT. Full variable domain (outside the CDR3, taken from reference TRBV19 and TRBJ1-4): DGGITQSPKYLFRKEGQNVTLSCEQNLNHDAMYWYRQDPGQGLRLIYYSQIVNDFQKGDIAEGYSVSREKKESFPLTVTSAQKNPTAFYLCASSIRHGNEKLFFGSGTQLSVL.